The 21 T cell receptor beta chains below all came from one sample that was sequenced in a study of blood T cell repertoires in COVID-19. Produced via immunoSEQ multiplex PCR; TCRdb's table is partial and in-frame only. The sample yields some 220,000 clones, 86% seen once. Sequences were obtained from PBMCs or T cells enriched from blood (not recorded which). The origin of the receptors is a woman between 40 and 50 years old with acute COVID-19.

The V and J genes are TRBV5-1 and TRBJ2-1; D gene unclear. Germline V gene data show CDR1 as SGHRS and CDR2 as YFSETQ. The CDR3 length is 11 residues. Deletions cut 0 bases from V and 15 bases from J, with 10 bases between. CDR3 protein: CASSLGVRPFF. The CDR3 DNA is TGCGCCAGCAGCTTGGGTGTGAGGCCGTTCTTC.

The chain combines TRBV9 with TRBJ1-6, with D uncertain. The V end lost 0 bases, the J end lost 4 bases, and 8 bases lay between the germline ends. The germline CDR1 and CDR2 sequences are SGDLS and YYNGEE. The CDR3 is made up of 15 amino acids. The CDR3 bases are TGTGCCAGCAGCGTAGCTGTAGATTATAATTCACCCCTCCACTTT. Protein: CASSVAVDYNSPLHF.

CDR3 DNA: TGTGCCAGCAGTTACAAAGACCCGGGGACAGATGCTTCCTACAATGAGCAGTTCTTC. It is translated as CASSYKDPGTDASYNEQFF. V gene TRBV27 combines with J gene TRBJ2-1, with TRBD1 matching 7 bases. CDR3 length: 19 amino acids. V was clipped by 4 bases and J by 1 base; unmatched bases: 16. The germline V gene encodes CDR1 MNHEY and CDR2 SMNVEV (reference sequence).

V gene TRBV19 combines with J gene TRBJ1-5, with a weak D call TRBD1 (6 bases). This CDR3 spans 15 amino acids. In germline, CDR1 is LNHDA, CDR2 SQIVND (reference sequence). The germline V and J ends were trimmed by 6 bases and 0 bases, with 12 bases remaining between them. The CDR3 loop is CASSRDTYSNQPQHF. CDR3 sequence (DNA): TGTGCCAGTAGCCGGGACACCTATAGCAATCAGCCCCAGCATTTT.

V gene TRBV29-1 combines with J gene TRBJ2-5; the match to TRBD2 covers 12 bases. CDR1 and CDR2 from the germline V gene are SQVTM and ANQGSEA. The CDR3 sequence is 15 residues long. The trim removed 4 bases at V and 2 bases at J, leaving 5 bases unmatched. The CDR3 sequence is CSVALLAGGQETQYF. The CDR3 nucleotides are TGCAGCGTTGCGTTGCTAGCGGGGGGGCAAGAGACCCAGTACTTC.

V is TRBV5-1 and J is TRBJ1-1; 7 positions match TRBD1. The germline V gene encodes CDR1 SGHRS and CDR2 YFSETQ. J lost 0 bases, V lost 0 bases, and 5 bases had no gene match. The CDR3 is 16 residues long. DNA of the CDR3: TGCGCCAGCAGCTTGGGTCGGGGACAGATGAACACTGAAGCTTTCTTT. This gives the protein CASSLGRGQMNTEAFF.

The rearrangement uses TRBV27 and TRBJ1-2; D not certain. CDR1 MNHEY and CDR2 SMNVEV come from the germline V gene (reference sequence). This CDR3 has 13 residues. The V gene lost 5 bases and the J gene lost 8 bases, with 15 bases spanning the gap. CDR3 in amino acids: CASSPSATEGYTF. The CDR3 region has the DNA TGTGCCAGCAGTCCTTCCGCTACAGAAGGCTACACCTTC.

CDR3 protein: CASSLTAGIPQETQYF. The DNA for the CDR3 is TGCGCCAGCAGCTTAACAGCGGGGATCCCCCAAGAGACCCAGTACTTC. This chain uses TRBV5-1 with TRBJ2-5; 7 bases are shared with TRBD2. CDR3 length equals 16 residues. The trim removed 2 bases at V and 1 base at J, leaving 8 bases unmatched. The germline V gene encodes CDR1 SGHRS and CDR2 YFSETQ. The full variable domain, its missing parts supplied by reference TRBV5-1 and TRBJ2-5, is KAGVTQTPRYLIKTRGQQVTLSCSPISGHRSVSWYQQTPGQGLQFLFEYFSETQRNKGNFPGRFSGRQFSNSRSEMNVSTLELGDSALYLCASSLTAGIPQETQYFGPGTRLLVL.

The chain has TRBV6-2 or TRBV6-3 and TRBJ1-5; 7 bases are shared with TRBD1. V lost 5 bases to trimming and J lost 14 bases; unmatched junction nucleotides: 6. Germline V gene sequence: CDR1 MNHEY, CDR2 SVGEGT. This CDR3 has 11 residues. CDR3 nucleotide sequence: TGTGCCAGCAGTCAACAAGGACAGGAGCATTTT. Its protein product is CASSQQGQEHF.

The CDR3 is CASSTDRSTDTQYF. As DNA, the CDR3 is TGTGCCAGCAGTACCGACAGGAGCACAGATACGCAGTATTTT. The chain links TRBV6-5 to TRBJ2-3; TRBD1 is a possible D gene (6 bases). Trimming left V 5 bases short and J 0 bases short, with 9 bases between. The CDR3 spans 14 residues. Germline V lookup: CDR1 MNHEY, CDR2 SVGAGI.

As to this clone: The junction does not match germline at one end; this may be a read error. The chain carries TRBV7-2 and TRBJ1-2, with D perhaps TRBD1 (6 bases). Germline assignment: CDR1 SGHTA and CDR2 FQGNSA. The CDR3 runs to 11 residues. As DNA, the CDR3 is TGTGCCAGCAGCCCTGCGACAGGAGCCATCTTC. It codes for CASSPATGAIF.

The chain uses TRBV19 and TRBJ2-3, with a possible D match to TRBD2 (5 bases). The V gene's germline CDR1 is LNHDA and CDR2 SQIVND (reference sequence). V was cut by 10 bases and J by 2 bases, with 13 bases left in between. This CDR3 region has 13 residues. CDR3 sequence: CATWASSTDTQYF. In DNA, the CDR3 is TGTGCCACTTGGGCTAGCTCCACAGATACGCAGTATTTT.

This clone came up once. The J gene is TRBJ2-7, the V gene TRBV6-5; a possible D gene is TRBD2 (5 bases). Trimming removed 6 bases at V and 6 bases at J, with 15 bases between. This CDR3 has 13 amino acids. Germline CDR1 MNHEY, CDR2 SVGAGI. This chain's CDR3 is CASSAGEVGEQYF. CDR3 DNA: TGTGCCAGCAGCGCCGGGGAAGTGGGCGAGCAGTACTTC.

The genes are TRBV7-8 and TRBJ2-7; no definite D call. Trimming took off 1 base at V and 2 bases at J, with 6 bases between the two ends. The V gene's germline CDR1 is SGHVS and CDR2 FQNEAQ. This CDR3 spans 13 amino acids. In DNA, the CDR3 is TGTGCCAGCAGCTTAGTTCCTACCTACGAGCAGTACGTC. This sequence encodes CASSLVPTYEQYV.

The V gene is TRBV4-1, the J gene TRBJ2-5; D might be TRBD1 (5 bases). Germline V lookup: CDR1 MGHRA, CDR2 YSYEKL. The V end was cut by 0 bases, the J end by 2 bases, with 13 bases between. The CDR3 has 16 amino acids. In DNA, the CDR3 is TGCGCCAGCAGCCAAGAGTCGAGCAGGGCGCAAGAGACCCAGTACTTC. The encoded protein is CASSQESSRAQETQYF.

The chain combines TRBV15 with TRBJ2-5, with a possible D match to TRBD1 (5 bases). In germline, CDR1 is LNHNV, CDR2 YYDKDF (reference sequence). This CDR3 has 17 residues. Trimming took 1 base from V and 3 from J, leaving 18 bases between them. CDR3 sequence: CATSRGTQVRGKETQYF. The DNA for the CDR3 is TGTGCCACCAGCAGAGGGACGCAAGTTAGGGGAAAAGAGACCCAGTACTTC.

The chain carries TRBV7-9 and TRBJ1-6; the match to TRBD1 covers 7 bases. In germline, CDR1 is SEHNR, CDR2 FQNEAQ (reference sequence). The CDR3 contains 16 residues. Trimming took 5 bases from V and 5 from J; bases not matched to a gene: 9. In nucleotides, the CDR3 is TGTGCCAGCAGCCCAAAGTGGGGGACAGATAATTCACCCCTCCACTTT. It codes for CASSPKWGTDNSPLHF. The full variable domain, in which reference TRBV7-9 and TRBJ1-6 provide the parts outside the CDR3, is DTGVSQNPRHKITKRGQNVTFRCDPISEHNRLYWYRQTLGQGPEFLTYFQNEAQLEKSRLLSDRFSAERPKGSFSTLEIQRTEQGDSAMYLCASSPKWGTDNSPLHFGNGTRLTVT.

The rearrangement joins TRBV30 to TRBJ1-1; D is uncertain. In germline, CDR1 is GTSNPN, CDR2 SVGIG (reference sequence). The CDR3 covers 12 residues. Trimming stripped 8 bases from V and 1 base from J, with 11 bases between. CDR3 sequence reads: CARIAGNTEAFF. In nucleotides, the CDR3 is TGTGCCCGAATTGCAGGGAACACTGAAGCTTTCTTT.

The genes are TRBV19 and TRBJ2-7; D is ambiguous. V lost 3 bases and J 0 bases, leaving 9 bases between the germline ends. Per the germline V gene, CDR1 is LNHDA and CDR2 is SQIVND (reference sequence). The CDR3 runs 14 residues. The CDR3 DNA reads TGTGCCAGTAGTATCCGCGCCCACTCCTACGAGCAGTACTTC. Translating it yields CASSIRAHSYEQYF.

The chain's CDR3 is CASSLVIDGLRGRRETQYF. DNA of the CDR3: TGTGCCAGCAGCTTAGTGATCGACGGCCTCAGGGGGCGTAGGGAGACCCAGTACTTC. V is TRBV11-2 and J is TRBJ2-5; TRBD1 matches at 8 bases. Per germline, CDR1 SGHAT and CDR2 FQNNGV. The CDR3 is 19 residues long. After removal of 1 base from V and 5 bases from J, the junction contained 18 bases not matched to a gene.

The J gene is TRBJ1-5, the V gene TRBV7-2, with TRBD1 as a possible D gene (6 bases). This CDR3 spans 15 amino acids. The V end was cut by 3 bases, the J end by 0 bases, with 9 bases between. Looked up from germline, CDR1 is SGHTA and CDR2 is FQGNSA. The DNA for the CDR3 is TGTGCCAGCAGCTTGCAGGGGTATAGCAATCAGCCCCAGCATTTT. Translated, it gives CASSLQGYSNQPQHF.